Here is one TCR beta chain with its context. The antigen remains undetermined. The sample is drawn from a study of cytotoxic CD8 clonotypes in ibrutinib-treated CLL. Study details: After a median roughly twelve months on treatment (6 to 36), response samples were drawn. Study-wide results and caveats: Patients showed higher baseline clonality than age-matched healthy donors, and it tracked circulating CD8+ T-cell counts.

Assay used: immunoSEQ multiplex PCR; TCRdb lists only in-frame clones, some missing. The sample holds about 84,000 clones; roughly 84% are singletons and the top ten take under 7%. V gave up 10 bases and J gave up 0 bases; unmatched junction bases: 12. CDR1 SGDLS and CDR2 YYNGEE come from the germline V gene. The CDR3 contains 17 residues. Roughly 2.2 micrograms of genomic DNA from cryopreserved PBMCs went into TCR beta libraries. This receptor was obtained from a human donor with chronic lymphocytic leukemia. Sample: PBMCs, taken before ibrutinib treatment. The rearrangement joins TRBV9 to TRBJ2-4, with 11 bases aligning to TRBD2. The CDR3 DNA is TGTGCCGGTAGTCTAGCGGGAGGAGTTTTAGCCAAAAACATTCAGTACTTC. Amino acid sequence: CAGSLAGGVLAKNIQYF.